The 21 T cell receptor beta chains below come from one sample, sequenced in a study of shared clonotypes between healthy human individuals (TCRdb year 2020). Library construction relied on the immunoSEQ multiplex PCR assay. TCRdb's version of the immuneACCESS table is confined to in-frame rearrangements and falls short of the full clone set. An unresolved V gene accounts for under half of the shortfall where checked; the remainder is of unknown origin. The sample records about 1.1 million clones, 60% to 85% of which are singletons. The ten top clones hold approximately 0.95% of the sample. Sequencing used memory CD4+ T cells from PBMCs. What the cell subset or site label conveys for this sample: CD45RA-negative fraction. These receptors were taken from a man aged 18 to 30 in good health. Some clones in this sample may be carry-over from other donors' samples.

This chain joins TRBV29-1 and TRBJ2-7, with 14 bases aligning to TRBD2. CDR1 SQVTM and CDR2 ANQGSEA come from the germline V gene. Losses at the gene ends were 3 bases for V and 0 bases for J; bases not matched to a gene: 7. This CDR3 has 17 residues. This CDR3 is CSVDGTSGSTNSYEQYF. CDR3 nucleotides: TGCAGCGTTGACGGGACTAGCGGGAGTACGAACTCCTACGAGCAGTACTTC.

This clone was counted between two and nine times. The rearrangement links TRBV5-1 to TRBJ1-2; the D gene is possibly TRBD1 (6 bases). The CDR3 is 16 amino acids. Trimming left V 5 bases short and J 0 bases short, with 17 bases between. Per the germline V gene, CDR1 is SGHRS and CDR2 is YFSETQ. CDR3 region: CASSMGTGGTNYGYTF. The CDR3 bases are TGCGCCAGCAGTATGGGGACGGGGGGCACTAACTATGGCTACACCTTC.

CDR3 nucleotide sequence: TGCAGCGTTGAAAGGTGGGGGGAGACCCAGTACTTC. Protein: CSVERWGETQYF. The rearrangement links TRBV29-1 to TRBJ2-5; D possibly uses TRBD1 or TRBD2 (5 bases each). The CDR3 has 12 amino acids. Trimming pared 2 bases from V and 5 bases from J, leaving 9 bases between. In germline, CDR1 is SQVTM, CDR2 ANQGSEA.

V is TRBV7-9 and J is TRBJ2-3; D gene uncertain. Trimming stripped 4 bases from V and 2 bases from J, with 16 bases between. The CDR3 length is 16 residues. The V gene's germline CDR1 is SEHNR and CDR2 FQNEAQ (reference sequence). The CDR3 DNA reads TGTGCCAGCAGCTCAGCGAAACTGGGTATCACAGATACGCAGTATTTT. This translates into CASSSAKLGITDTQYF.

The V call is TRBV5-1, the J call TRBJ2-6; 7 bases fit TRBD1. V trimming: 2 bases; J trimming: 0 bases; junction bases outside the gene matches: 8. Germline loops: CDR1 SGHRS, CDR2 YFSETQ. The CDR3 is made up of 18 amino acids. CDR3 in DNA: TGCGCCAGCAGCTTTACCGGGACAGTAGACTCTGGGGCCAACGTCCTGACTTTC. It translates to CASSFTGTVDSGANVLTF. The full variable domain, its missing parts supplied by reference TRBV5-1 and TRBJ2-6, is KAGVTQTPRYLIKTRGQQVTLSCSPISGHRSVSWYQQTPGQGLQFLFEYFSETQRNKGNFPGRFSGRQFSNSRSEMNVSTLELGDSALYLCASSFTGTVDSGANVLTFGAGSRLTVL.

V is TRBV4-3 and J is TRBJ1-1, with no clear D. Germline CDR1 LGHNA, CDR2 YSLEER. The V gene lost 0 bases and the J gene lost 3 bases, with 8 bases spanning the gap. CDR3 length equals 14 residues. The CDR3 region is CASSQDSRYTEAFF. CDR3 nucleotide sequence: TGCGCCAGCAGCCAAGATTCCCGATACACTGAAGCTTTCTTT.

This sequence joins TRBV27 and TRBJ2-7; unclear D gene. The length of the CDR3 is 14 residues. Trimming pared 5 bases from V and 6 bases from J, leaving 17 bases between. CDR1 MNHEY and CDR2 SMNVEV come from the germline V gene (reference sequence). CDR3 region: CASSPTSRLSEQYF. The CDR3 DNA is TGTGCCAGCAGTCCAACGAGCAGGCTGTCCGAGCAGTACTTC.

The rearrangement joins TRBV6-5 to TRBJ2-1; D may be TRBD1 (6 bases). The CDR3 has 12 amino acids. The germline V and J ends were trimmed by 6 bases and 16 bases, with 19 bases remaining between them. The germline V gene encodes CDR1 MNHEY and CDR2 SVGAGI. The CDR3 DNA sequence: TGTGCCAGCAGCGGAGGATGGACAGCCCAATTCTTC. It encodes CASSGGWTAQFF.

This clone was picked up one time. The V gene is TRBV29-1, the J gene TRBJ2-1; weak D call: TRBD2 (5 bases). The V gene lost 3 bases and the J gene lost 0 bases, with 12 bases spanning the gap. The CDR3 is 15 residues long. Germline assignment: CDR1 SQVTM and CDR2 ANQGSEA. DNA for the CDR3: TGCAGCGTTGATAGGCGGGCCAGCTCCTACAATGAGCAGTTCTTC. Translated, it gives CSVDRRASSYNEQFF.

The rearrangement uses TRBV5-1 and TRBJ2-1; no clear D gene. The CDR3 is 15 residues long. V dropped 3 bases and J dropped 9 bases, with 19 bases sitting between them. The germline gives CDR1 SGHRS, CDR2 YFSETQ. CDR3 coding DNA: TGCGCCAGCAGCTCTTTTGGCCCAGACCAAGGTGAGCAGTTCTTC. Amino acid sequence: CASSSFGPDQGEQFF.

The V gene is TRBV5-1, the J gene TRBJ2-3, with TRBD2 matching 10 bases. The CDR3 loop spans 17 amino acids. CDR1 and CDR2 (germline): SGHRS, YFSETQ. The V and J ends lost 0 bases and 4 bases, in that order; junction bases with no gene match: 8. CDR3 in amino acids: CASSLGLAGEGADTQYF. For the CDR3, the DNA is TGCGCCAGCAGCTTGGGCCTAGCGGGAGAGGGGGCAGATACGCAGTATTTT.

This clone was counted between two and nine times. The rearrangement links TRBV6-5 to TRBJ1-1; no reliable D call. Between the trimmed V and J ends, which lost 7 bases and 2 bases, there was a span of 11 bases. Germline CDR1 and CDR2: MNHEY and SVGAGI. This CDR3 region has 13 residues. The CDR3 spells CASNPAGNTEAFF. DNA of the CDR3: TGTGCCAGCAACCCTGCAGGAAACACTGAAGCTTTCTTT.

The chain carries TRBV9 and TRBJ2-1, with D perhaps being TRBD1 or TRBD2 (6 bases each). This CDR3 has 14 residues. Deletions cut 3 bases from V and 4 bases from J, with 11 bases between. CDR1 SGDLS and CDR2 YYNGEE come from the germline V gene. CDR3 region: CASSAQGGYNEQFF. The CDR3 DNA sequence: TGTGCCAGCAGCGCACAGGGAGGATACAATGAGCAGTTCTTC.

This clone has more than one count but fewer than ten. The V gene is TRBV5-8, the J gene TRBJ1-2, with TRBD1 identical over 8 bases. This CDR3 is built from 14 residues. The germline V gene encodes CDR1 SGHTS and CDR2 YDEGEE. Germline trimming cut 2 bases from V and 3 bases from J; bases unmatched to any gene: 3. The CDR3 here is CASSLRTGYYGYTF. As DNA, the CDR3 is TGTGCCAGCAGCTTAAGGACAGGGTACTATGGCTACACCTTC.

The rearrangement links TRBV28 to TRBJ1-2; D is ambiguous. Between the trimmed V and J ends, which lost 5 bases and 10 bases, there was a span of 14 bases. Germline-derived CDR1 and CDR2 are MDHEN and SYDVKM. The CDR3 covers 12 residues. The CDR3 region is CASSLQTRDYTF. The CDR3 DNA reads TGTGCCAGCAGTCTACAGACCAGAGACTACACCTTC.

The chain is built from TRBV18 and TRBJ2-7; TRBD1 agrees at 7 bases. In germline, CDR1 is KGHSH, CDR2 LQKENI. The junction had 3 bases not matched to a gene; V was cut back by 3 bases and J by 4 bases. The CDR3 is made up of 13 amino acids. This chain's CDR3 is CASSPGQKYEQYF. The DNA for the CDR3 is TGTGCCAGCTCACCGGGACAGAAGTACGAGCAGTACTTC. The variable domain in full, completed from reference TRBV18 and TRBJ2-7, reads NAGVMQNPRHLVRRRGQEARLRCSPMKGHSHVYWYRQLPEEGLKFMVYLQKENIIDESGMPKERFSAEFPKEGPSILRIQQVVRGDSAAYFCASSPGQKYEQYFGPGTRLTVT.

V and J are TRBV30 and TRBJ1-2, with a possible D match to TRBD1 (5 bases). The germline gives CDR1 GTSNPN, CDR2 SVGIG (reference sequence). V dropped 6 bases and J dropped 6 bases, with 11 bases sitting between them. This CDR3 is 11 amino acids long. The chain's CDR3 is CACYTGDGYTF. As DNA, the CDR3 is TGTGCCTGCTATACAGGTGATGGCTACACCTTC.

The chain couples TRBV19 to TRBJ1-2; D is possibly TRBD1 (6 bases). The V end was cut by 4 bases, the J end by 5 bases, with 29 bases between. In germline, CDR1 is LNHDA, CDR2 SQIVND (reference sequence). The CDR3 is 19 amino acids. In DNA, the CDR3 is TGTGCCAGTAGTAAAGTCGGGGGGCCACATACCCCGATCGAATATGGCTACACCTTC. The encoded protein is CASSKVGGPHTPIEYGYTF.

The chain employs TRBV7-9 and TRBJ2-5; perhaps TRBD2 as D (5 bases). Per germline, CDR1 SEHNR and CDR2 FQNEAQ (reference sequence). The germline V and J ends were trimmed by 7 bases and 2 bases, with 11 bases remaining between them. The CDR3 has 13 residues. CDR3: CASTRGLQETQYF. The CDR3 DNA reads TGTGCCAGCACCAGAGGGTTGCAAGAGACCCAGTACTTC.

The chain uses TRBV7-9 and TRBJ2-7; 9 bases fit TRBD2. Germline V CDR1 and CDR2: SEHNR, FQNEAQ (reference sequence). Unmatched junction bases numbered 15, after V lost 5 bases and J lost 7 bases. The CDR3 runs to 16 residues. CDR3 sequence: CASSPEGRGRAGEQYF. CDR3 bases: TGTGCCAGCAGCCCAGAGGGGCGCGGGAGGGCGGGTGAGCAGTACTTC.

The V and J genes are TRBV11-2 and TRBJ2-2, with 10 bases lining up with TRBD1. Germline CDR1 and CDR2: SGHAT and FQNNGV. This CDR3 region has 17 residues. Losses at the gene ends were 4 bases for V and 5 bases for J; bases not matched to a gene: 10. In DNA, the CDR3 is TGTGCCAGCAGCTCCCGTCCTTGGACAGGGGGGACCGGGGAGCTGTTTTTT. Protein: CASSSRPWTGGTGELFF.